A single sample is the source of the 7 T cell receptor beta chains below, sequenced in a study of CD8 T cell repertoires and HIV-1 epitope variants (dated by TCRdb to the early 2020s). Library method: the immunoSEQ multiplex PCR assay. TCRdb retrieved this table from immuneACCESS and kept in-frame rearrangements only. Not all clones are present; in checked studies, unresolved V genes account for under half, and no reason is known for the remainder. The sample records under 6,000 clones, 66% of which are singletons. The ten largest clones take up roughly 43% of the sample. Their antigens are not known. Specimen: cultured CD8+ T cells derived from PBMCs. The receptors come from a male donor with HIV.

The chain has TRBV2 and TRBJ2-7, with TRBD2 matching 9 bases. The CDR3 totals 17 residues. After removal of 6 bases from V and 1 base from J, the junction contained 13 bases not matched to a gene. Germline CDR1 and CDR2: SNHLY and FYNNEI. CDR3 sequence reads: CASSPLETSGFSYEQYF. The CDR3 DNA is TGTGCCAGCAGCCCCCTAGAGACTAGCGGATTTTCCTACGAGCAGTACTTC.

This chain links TRBV28 with TRBJ1-2; 11 bases agree with TRBD1. The CDR3 loop spans 17 amino acids. Germline trimming cut 4 bases from V and 4 bases from J; bases unmatched to any gene: 11. CDR1 and CDR2 from the germline V gene are MDHEN and SYDVKM. CDR3: CASSSRTGGVFVYGYTF. CDR3 in DNA: TGTGCCAGCAGTTCAAGGACAGGGGGCGTTTTTGTCTATGGCTACACCTTC.

The chain is built from TRBV5-6 and TRBJ2-1; D unresolved. This CDR3 comprises 12 residues. Germline V gene sequence: CDR1 SGHDT, CDR2 YYEEEE. Trimming stripped 1 base from V and 4 bases from J, with 3 bases between. CDR3 in DNA: TGTGCCAGCAGCTTGTCATACAATGAGCAGTTCTTC. It yields the protein CASSLSYNEQFF. The full variable domain, with the rest looked up from reference TRBV5-6 and TRBJ2-1, is DAGVTQSPTHLIKTRGQQVTLRCSPKSGHDTVSWYQQALGQGPQFIFQYYEEEERQRGNFPDRFSGHQFPNYSSELNVNALLLGDSALYLCASSLSYNEQFFGPGTRLTVL.

This chain connects TRBV27 to TRBJ1-5, with 9 bases lining up with TRBD1. Germline CDR1 is MNHEY and CDR2 is SMNVEV (reference sequence). The CDR3 spans 16 residues. V was pared by 4 bases and J by 2 bases, with 6 bases of the junction left unmatched. CDR3 sequence: CASSSWTGAGNQPQHF. The CDR3, as DNA: TGTGCCAGCAGTTCATGGACAGGGGCGGGCAATCAGCCCCAGCATTTT.

DNA of the CDR3: TGCGCCAGCAGCCAAGATAGGGACTATGGCTACACCTTC. This sequence encodes CASSQDRDYGYTF. J is TRBJ1-2 and V is TRBV4-1, with no clear D. The V gene's germline CDR1 is MGHRA and CDR2 YSYEKL. This CDR3 region has 13 residues. V lost 0 bases to trimming and J lost 3 bases, with 5 bases between them.

The J gene is TRBJ2-7, the V gene TRBV6-6; TRBD1 is a possible D gene (5 bases). Germline V lookup: CDR1 MNHNY, CDR2 SVGAGI (reference sequence). This CDR3 is 13 amino acids long. V lost 5 bases, J lost 6 bases, and 14 bases lay in between. The DNA for the CDR3 is TGTGCCAGCAGTGCAACAGGATCCCTCGAGCAGTACTTC. Amino acids: CASSATGSLEQYF.

The V and J genes are TRBV2 and TRBJ2-1; TRBD2 agrees at 9 bases. Germline trimming cut 7 bases from V and 7 bases from J; bases unmatched to any gene: 8. The germline V gene has CDR1 SNHLY and CDR2 FYNNEI. This CDR3 is built from 14 residues. In DNA form, the CDR3 reads TGTGCCAGCATTCTAGCGGGACCGTATAATGAGCAGTTCTTC. The encoded protein is CASILAGPYNEQFF.